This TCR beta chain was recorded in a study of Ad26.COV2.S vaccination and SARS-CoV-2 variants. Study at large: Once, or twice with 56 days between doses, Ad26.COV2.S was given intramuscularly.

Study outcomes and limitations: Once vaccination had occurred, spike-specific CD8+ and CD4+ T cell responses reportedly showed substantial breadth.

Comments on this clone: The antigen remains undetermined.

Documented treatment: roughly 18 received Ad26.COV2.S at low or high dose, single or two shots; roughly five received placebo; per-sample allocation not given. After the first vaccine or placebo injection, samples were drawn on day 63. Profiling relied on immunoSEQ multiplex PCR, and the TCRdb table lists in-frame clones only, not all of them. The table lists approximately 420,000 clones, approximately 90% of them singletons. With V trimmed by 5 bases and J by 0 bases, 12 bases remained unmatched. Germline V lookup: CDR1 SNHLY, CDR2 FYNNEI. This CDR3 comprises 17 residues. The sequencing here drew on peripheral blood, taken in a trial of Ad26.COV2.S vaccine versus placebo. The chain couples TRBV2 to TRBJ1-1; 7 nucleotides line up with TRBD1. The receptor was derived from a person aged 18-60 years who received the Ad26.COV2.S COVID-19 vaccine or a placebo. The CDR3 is CASSFRDSAPMNTEAFF. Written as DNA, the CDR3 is TGTGCCAGCAGTTTCCGGGACAGTGCCCCAATGAACACTGAAGCTTTCTTT.